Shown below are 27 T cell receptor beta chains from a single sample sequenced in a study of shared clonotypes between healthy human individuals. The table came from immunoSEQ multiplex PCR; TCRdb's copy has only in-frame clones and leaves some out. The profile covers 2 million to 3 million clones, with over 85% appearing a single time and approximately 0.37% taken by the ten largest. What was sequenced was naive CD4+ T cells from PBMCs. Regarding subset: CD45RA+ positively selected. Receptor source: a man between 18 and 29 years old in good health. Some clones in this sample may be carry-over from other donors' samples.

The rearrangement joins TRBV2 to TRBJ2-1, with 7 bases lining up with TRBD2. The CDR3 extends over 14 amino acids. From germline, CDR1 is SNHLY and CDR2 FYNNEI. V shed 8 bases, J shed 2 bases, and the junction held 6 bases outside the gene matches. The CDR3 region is CASGRGVTYNEQFF. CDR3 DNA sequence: TGTGCCAGCGGGAGGGGAGTAACCTACAATGAGCAGTTCTTC. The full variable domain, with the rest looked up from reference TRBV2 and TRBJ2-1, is EPEVTQTPSHQVTQMGQEVILRCVPISNHLYFYWYRQILGQKVEFLVSFYNNEISEKSEIFDDQFSVERPDGSNFTLKIRSTKLEDSAMYFCASGRGVTYNEQFFGPGTRLTVL.

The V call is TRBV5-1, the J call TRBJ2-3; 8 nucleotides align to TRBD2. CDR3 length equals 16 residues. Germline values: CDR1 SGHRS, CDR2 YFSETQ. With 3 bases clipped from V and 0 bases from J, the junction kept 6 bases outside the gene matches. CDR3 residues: CASSSVAGLSTDTQYF. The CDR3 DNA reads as TGCGCCAGCAGCTCAGTAGCGGGGCTTAGCACAGATACGCAGTATTTT.

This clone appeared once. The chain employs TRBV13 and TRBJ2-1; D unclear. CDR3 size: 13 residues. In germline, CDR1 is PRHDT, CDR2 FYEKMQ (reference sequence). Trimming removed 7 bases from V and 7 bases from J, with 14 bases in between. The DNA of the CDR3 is TGTGCCAGCACCCCCCAGCGTAGGAATGAGCAGTTCTTC. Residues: CASTPQRRNEQFF.

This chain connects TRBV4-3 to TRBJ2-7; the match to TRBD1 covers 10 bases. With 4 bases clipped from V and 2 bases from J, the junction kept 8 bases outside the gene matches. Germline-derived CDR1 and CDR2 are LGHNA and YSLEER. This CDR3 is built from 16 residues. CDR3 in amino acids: CASSRTGGSGTYEQYF. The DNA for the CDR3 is TGCGCCAGCAGCCGGACAGGGGGTAGCGGGACCTACGAGCAGTACTTC.

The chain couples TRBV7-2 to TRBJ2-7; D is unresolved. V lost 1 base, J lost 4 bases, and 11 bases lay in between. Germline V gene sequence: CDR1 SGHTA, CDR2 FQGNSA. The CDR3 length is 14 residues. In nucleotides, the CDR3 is TGTGCCAGCAGCTTAGGCGGTCCTCCGTACGAGCAGTACTTC. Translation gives CASSLGGPPYEQYF. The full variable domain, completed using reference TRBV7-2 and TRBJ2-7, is GAGVSQSPSNKVTEKGKDVELRCDPISGHTALYWYRQSLGQGLEFLIYFQGNSAPDKSGLPSDRFSAERTGGSVSTLTIQRTQQEDSAVYLCASSLGGPPYEQYFGPGTRLTVT.

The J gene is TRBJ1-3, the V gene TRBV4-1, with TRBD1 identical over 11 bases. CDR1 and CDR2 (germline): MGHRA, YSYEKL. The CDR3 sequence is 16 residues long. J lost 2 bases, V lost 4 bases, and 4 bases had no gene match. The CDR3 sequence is CASSPGQGATGNTIYF. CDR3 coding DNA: TGCGCCAGCAGCCCCGGACAGGGGGCAACTGGAAACACCATATATTTT.

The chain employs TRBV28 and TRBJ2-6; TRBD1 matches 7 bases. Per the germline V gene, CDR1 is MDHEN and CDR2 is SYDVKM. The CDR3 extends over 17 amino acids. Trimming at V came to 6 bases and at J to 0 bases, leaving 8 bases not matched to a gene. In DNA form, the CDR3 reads TGTGCCAGCAGGCGGACAGGTCGACGCTCTGGGGCCAACGTCCTGACTTTC. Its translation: CASRRTGRRSGANVLTF.

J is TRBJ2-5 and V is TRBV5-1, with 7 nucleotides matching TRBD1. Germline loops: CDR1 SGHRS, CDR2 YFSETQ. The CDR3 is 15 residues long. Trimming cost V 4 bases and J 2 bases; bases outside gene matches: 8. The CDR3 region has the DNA TGCGCCAGCAGCAAACGACCGGGACAGCAAGAGACCCAGTACTTC. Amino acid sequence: CASSKRPGQQETQYF.

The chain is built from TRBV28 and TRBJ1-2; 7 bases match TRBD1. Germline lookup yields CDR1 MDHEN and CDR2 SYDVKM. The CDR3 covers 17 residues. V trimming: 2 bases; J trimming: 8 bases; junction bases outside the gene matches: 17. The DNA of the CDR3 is TGTGCCAGCAGTTTACCCTTGCAACAGGGGAAGGTTAGGGGCTACACCTTC. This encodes CASSLPLQQGKVRGYTF.

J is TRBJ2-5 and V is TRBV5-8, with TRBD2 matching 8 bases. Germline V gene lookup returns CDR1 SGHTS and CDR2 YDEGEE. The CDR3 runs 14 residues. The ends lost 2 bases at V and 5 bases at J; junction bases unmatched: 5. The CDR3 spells CASSLAGVGETQYF. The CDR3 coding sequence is TGTGCCAGCAGCTTAGCGGGGGTCGGGGAGACCCAGTACTTC.

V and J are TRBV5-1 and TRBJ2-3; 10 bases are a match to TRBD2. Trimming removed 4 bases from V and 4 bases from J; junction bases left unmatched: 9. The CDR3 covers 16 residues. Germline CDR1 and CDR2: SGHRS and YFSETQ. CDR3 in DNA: TGCGCCAGCAGCCGGGCTAGCGGGAGTGTCGCAGATACGCAGTATTTT. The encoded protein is CASSRASGSVADTQYF. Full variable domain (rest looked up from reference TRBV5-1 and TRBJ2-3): KAGVTQTPRYLIKTRGQQVTLSCSPISGHRSVSWYQQTPGQGLQFLFEYFSETQRNKGNFPGRFSGRQFSNSRSEMNVSTLELGDSALYLCASSRASGSVADTQYFGPGTRLTVL.

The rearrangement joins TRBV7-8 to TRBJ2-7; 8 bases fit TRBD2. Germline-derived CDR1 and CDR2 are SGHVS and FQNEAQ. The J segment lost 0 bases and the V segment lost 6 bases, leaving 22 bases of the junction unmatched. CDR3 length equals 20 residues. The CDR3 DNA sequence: TGTGCCAGCAGTAGGGTTAGGAGACTAGCGAACCAATCTGGCTCCTACGAGCAGTACTTC. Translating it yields CASSRVRRLANQSGSYEQYF. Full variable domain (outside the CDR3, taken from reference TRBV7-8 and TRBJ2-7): GAGVSQSPRYKVAKRGQDVALRCDPISGHVSLFWYQQALGQGPEFLTYFQNEAQLDKSGLPSDRFFAERPEGSVSTLKIQRTQQEDSAVYLCASSRVRRLANQSGSYEQYFGPGTRLTVT.

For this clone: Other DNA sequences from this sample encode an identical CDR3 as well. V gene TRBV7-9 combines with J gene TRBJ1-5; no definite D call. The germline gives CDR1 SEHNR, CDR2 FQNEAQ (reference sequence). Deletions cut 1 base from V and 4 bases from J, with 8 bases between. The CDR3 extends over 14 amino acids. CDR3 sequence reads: CASSLGMGNQPQHF. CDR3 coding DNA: TGTGCCAGCAGCTTAGGGATGGGGAATCAGCCCCAGCATTTT. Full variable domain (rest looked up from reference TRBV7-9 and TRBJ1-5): DTGVSQNPRHKITKRGQNVTFRCDPISEHNRLYWYRQTLGQGPEFLTYFQNEAQLEKSRLLSDRFSAERPKGSFSTLEIQRTEQGDSAMYLCASSLGMGNQPQHFGDGTRLSIL.

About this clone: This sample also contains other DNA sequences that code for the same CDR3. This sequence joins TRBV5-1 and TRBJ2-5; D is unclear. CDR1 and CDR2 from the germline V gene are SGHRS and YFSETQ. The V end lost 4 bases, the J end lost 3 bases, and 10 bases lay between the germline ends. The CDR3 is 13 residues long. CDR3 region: CASSLSPEETQYF. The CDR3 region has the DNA TGCGCCAGCAGCCTGAGTCCCGAAGAGACCCAGTACTTC. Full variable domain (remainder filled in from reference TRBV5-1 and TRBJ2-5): KAGVTQTPRYLIKTRGQQVTLSCSPISGHRSVSWYQQTPGQGLQFLFEYFSETQRNKGNFPGRFSGRQFSNSRSEMNVSTLELGDSALYLCASSLSPEETQYFGPGTRLLVL.

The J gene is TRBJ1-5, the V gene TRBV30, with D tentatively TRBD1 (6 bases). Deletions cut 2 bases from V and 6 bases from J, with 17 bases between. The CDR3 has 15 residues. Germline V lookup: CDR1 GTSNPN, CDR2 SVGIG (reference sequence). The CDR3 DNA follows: TGTGCCTGGAGTTCCCAAGGGGGGTTTAGTCAGCCCCAGCATTTT. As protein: CAWSSQGGFSQPQHF.

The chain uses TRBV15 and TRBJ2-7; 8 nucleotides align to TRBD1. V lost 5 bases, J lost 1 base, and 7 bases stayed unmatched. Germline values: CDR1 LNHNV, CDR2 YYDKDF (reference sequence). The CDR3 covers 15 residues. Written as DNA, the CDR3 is TGTGCCACCAGCTATCAGACAGGGGATTCCTACGAGCAGTACTTC. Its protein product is CATSYQTGDSYEQYF. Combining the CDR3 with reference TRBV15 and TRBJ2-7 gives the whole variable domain DAMVIQNPRYQVTQFGKPVTLSCSQTLNHNVMYWYQQKSSQAPKLLFHYYDKDFNNEADTPDNFQSRRPNTSFCFLDIRSPGLGDTAMYLCATSYQTGDSYEQYFGPGTRLTVT.

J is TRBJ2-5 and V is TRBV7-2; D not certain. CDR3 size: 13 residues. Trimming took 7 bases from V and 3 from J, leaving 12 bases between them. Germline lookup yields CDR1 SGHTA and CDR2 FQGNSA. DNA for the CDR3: TGTGCCAGCACCCCGTACGCGGAAGAGACCCAGTACTTC. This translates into CASTPYAEETQYF.

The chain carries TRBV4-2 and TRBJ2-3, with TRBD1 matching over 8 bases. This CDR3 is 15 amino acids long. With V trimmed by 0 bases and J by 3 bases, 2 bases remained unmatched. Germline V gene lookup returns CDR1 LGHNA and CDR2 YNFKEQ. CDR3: CASSQEGQGTDTQYF. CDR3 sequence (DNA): TGTGCCAGCAGCCAAGAAGGACAGGGTACAGATACGCAGTATTTT.

The CDR3 loop reads CASSYIYRGQETQYF. The CDR3 DNA reads as TGTGCCAGCAGTTACATCTACAGGGGCCAAGAGACCCAGTACTTC. The V call is TRBV6-6, the J call TRBJ2-5; TRBD1 agrees at 7 bases. Germline CDR1 reads MNHNY; CDR2 reads SVGAGI (reference sequence). V lost 2 bases, J lost 1 base, and 4 bases stayed unmatched. The CDR3 has 15 residues.

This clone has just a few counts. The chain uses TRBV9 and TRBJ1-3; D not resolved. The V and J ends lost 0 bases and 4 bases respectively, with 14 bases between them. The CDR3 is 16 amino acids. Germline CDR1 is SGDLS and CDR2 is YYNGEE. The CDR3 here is CASSVVMGGPGNTIYF. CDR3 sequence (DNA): TGTGCCAGCAGCGTAGTAATGGGAGGACCAGGAAACACCATATATTTT.

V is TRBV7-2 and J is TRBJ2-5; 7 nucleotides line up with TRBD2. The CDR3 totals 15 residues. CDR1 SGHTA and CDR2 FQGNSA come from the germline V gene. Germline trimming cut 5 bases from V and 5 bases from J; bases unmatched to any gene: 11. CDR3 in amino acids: CASSISGGLGETQYF. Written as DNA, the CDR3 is TGTGCCAGCAGCATCTCGGGTGGACTAGGGGAGACCCAGTACTTC.

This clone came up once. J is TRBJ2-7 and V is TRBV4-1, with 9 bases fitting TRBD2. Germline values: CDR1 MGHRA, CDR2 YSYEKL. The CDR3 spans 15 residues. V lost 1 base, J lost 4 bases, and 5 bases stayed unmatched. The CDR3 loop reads CASSQGGRAGYEQYF. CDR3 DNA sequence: TGCGCCAGCAGCCAAGGCGGGAGGGCCGGGTACGAGCAGTACTTC.

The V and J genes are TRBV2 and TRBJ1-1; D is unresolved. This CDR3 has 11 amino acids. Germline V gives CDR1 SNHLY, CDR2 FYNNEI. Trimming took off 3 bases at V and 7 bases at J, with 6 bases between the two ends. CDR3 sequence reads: CASSDRIEAFF. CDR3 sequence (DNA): TGTGCCAGCAGTGACAGGATTGAAGCTTTCTTT.

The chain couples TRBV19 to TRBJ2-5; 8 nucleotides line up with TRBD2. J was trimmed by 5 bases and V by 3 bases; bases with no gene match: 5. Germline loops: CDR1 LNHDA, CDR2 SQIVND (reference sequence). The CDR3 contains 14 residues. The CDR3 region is CASSMSGSRETQYF. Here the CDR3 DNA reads TGTGCCAGTAGTATGAGCGGGAGTAGGGAGACCCAGTACTTC.

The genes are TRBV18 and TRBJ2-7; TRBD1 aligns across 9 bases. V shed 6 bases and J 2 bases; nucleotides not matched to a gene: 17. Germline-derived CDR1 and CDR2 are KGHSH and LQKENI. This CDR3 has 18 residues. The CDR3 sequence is CASSPVPGQGSSTYEQYF. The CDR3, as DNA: TGTGCCAGCTCGCCTGTCCCGGGACAGGGTTCCTCCACCTACGAGCAGTACTTC.

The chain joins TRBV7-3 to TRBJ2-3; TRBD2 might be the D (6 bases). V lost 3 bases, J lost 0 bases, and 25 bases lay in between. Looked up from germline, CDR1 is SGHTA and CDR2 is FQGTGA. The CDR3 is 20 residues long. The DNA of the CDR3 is TGTGCCAGCAGCTTGGGTCCTGGGTTCCGGGGGAGGTCTAGCACAGATACGCAGTATTTT. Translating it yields CASSLGPGFRGRSSTDTQYF.

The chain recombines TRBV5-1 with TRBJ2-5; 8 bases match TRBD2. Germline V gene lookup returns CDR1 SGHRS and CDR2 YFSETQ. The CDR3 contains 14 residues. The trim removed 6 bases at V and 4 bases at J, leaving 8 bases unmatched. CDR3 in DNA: TGCGCCAGCAACCCCCGAGCGGGAGCAGAGACCCAGTACTTC. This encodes CASNPRAGAETQYF.